The clone carrying this TCR beta chain was detected ten times or more. The data were taken from a study of low-dose radiotherapy and immunotherapy resistance in tumors. Background on the study: A total of 13 Gy over 26 weeks was given to Cohort 2 as 1 Gy per fraction every two weeks. The drug cyclophosphamide was given into a vein at 200 mg/m2 every two weeks, one day before radiation and immunotherapy. On cycle 1 day 1, patients started four cycles of oral aspirin 300 mg daily.

Alpha- and beta-chain coverage of first-strand cDNA came from TRAV- and TRBV-specific primers. Using a constant-region primer together with a V-primer adapter, TCRs were subjected to roughly 18 PCR cycles of amplification. TCRdb analysed the reads with MiXCR anew, one entry per CDR3 protein. The sample lists 65,000 to 85,000 distinct CDR3 sequences, less than 20% seen once, with roughly 1.4% in the top ten. V lost 4 bases and J lost 2; bases outside the gene matches: 3. In germline, CDR1 is LGHNA, CDR2 YSLEER. The CDR3 loop spans 15 amino acids. Sample time point: after trial treatment. As to treatment: LDRT plus nivolumab, ipilimumab, low-dose cyclophosphamide and aspirin (RACIN trial). The presence of advanced solid tumors lacking tumor-infiltrating lymphocytes characterized eligible patients.

The receptor was isolated from a male donor with prostate cancer. The genes are TRBV4-3 and TRBJ2-7, with 12 bases that match TRBD2. Sequences were derived from PBMCs, sampled after low-dose radiotherapy plus immunotherapy. The chain's CDR3 is CASSLGTSGPYEQYF. CDR3 coding DNA: TGCGCCAGCAGCCTAGGGACTAGCGGGCCCTACGAGCAGTACTTC.